These T cell receptor beta chains were read from a single sample in a study of identical twins. One entry per CDR3 protein, called by TCRdb with MiXCR from the 5' RACE reads. The repertoire holds about 690,000 distinct CDR3 sequences, with roughly 20% as singletons. Another study also made use of these data, one on T cells expressing NK-cell markers.

The sample taken for sequencing was PBMCs. Every receptor here comes from a woman aged 18-35 years in good health. CDR3s include the opening cysteine and the closing phenylalanine or tryptophan. A D gene is named only where the DNA matches it firmly. Size is stated for part of the rows, as once, few or many counts, or as a class when the clone is expanded.

d_gene: NA; abundance: NA; j_gene: TRBJ2-2; len: 13; v_gene: TRBV30; CDR3nt: TGTGCCTGGAGTCGTGTCCTCACCGGGGAGCTGTTTTTT; CDR3aa: CAWSRVLTGELFF
d_gene: NA; abundance: NA; j_gene: TRBJ2-1; len: 12; v_gene: TRBV6-5; CDR3nt: TGTGCCAGCAGTCGACAGCCGGGTGAGCAGTTCTTC; CDR3aa: CASSRQPGEQFF
d_gene: TRBD2; abundance: few; j_gene: TRBJ2-1; len: 17; v_gene: TRBV7-8; CDR3nt: TGTGCCAGCAGCCCTAGCGGGGGGTCCGTAAGCTACAATGAGCAGTTCTTC; CDR3aa: CASSPSGGSVSYNEQFF
d_gene: TRBD1; abundance: many; j_gene: TRBJ1-2; len: 14; v_gene: TRBV4-2; CDR3nt: TGTGCCAGCAGCCGCGCCGGGACAGAGTATGGCTACACCTTC; CDR3aa: CASSRAGTEYGYTF
d_gene: NA; abundance: few; j_gene: TRBJ2-1; len: 14; v_gene: TRBV12-3/TRBV12-4; CDR3nt: TGTGCCAGCAGTTTACGGGGGGCGCTGAGTGAGCAGTTCTTC; CDR3aa: CASSLRGALSEQFF
d_gene: NA; abundance: few; j_gene: TRBJ1-2; len: 15; v_gene: TRBV20-1; CDR3nt: TGCAGTGCTAGTGACCAAGGTCGGGAAAACTATGGCTACACCTTC; CDR3aa: CSASDQGRENYGYTF
d_gene: NA; abundance: few; j_gene: TRBJ2-6; len: 16; v_gene: TRBV12-3/TRBV12-4; CDR3nt: TGTGCCAGCAGTTTAGAGGCGGGTTTCGGGGCCAACGTCCTGACTTTC; CDR3aa: CASSLEAGFGANVLTF
d_gene: NA; abundance: NA; j_gene: TRBJ1-2; len: 13; v_gene: TRBV20-1; CDR3nt: TGCAGTGCTAGAGTGGAGGGAAGAGGTGGCTACACCTTC; CDR3aa: CSARVEGRGGYTF
d_gene: TRBD2; abundance: NA; j_gene: TRBJ2-2; len: 15; v_gene: TRBV5-1; CDR3nt: TGCGCCAGCGGAATGGGACTAGCGATGAACGGGGAGCTGTTTTTT; CDR3aa: CASGMGLAMNGELFF
d_gene: NA; abundance: few; j_gene: TRBJ2-5; len: 14; v_gene: TRBV27; CDR3nt: TGTGCCAGCAGTTTAAGGGACAATCAAGAGACCCAGTACTTC; CDR3aa: CASSLRDNQETQYF
d_gene: NA; abundance: NA; j_gene: TRBJ1-2; len: 15; v_gene: TRBV6-1; CDR3nt: TGTGCCAGCAGTCTTGGGGGCGCGGATAACTATGGCTACACCTTC; CDR3aa: CASSLGGADNYGYTF
d_gene: TRBD2; abundance: few; j_gene: TRBJ2-1; len: 14; v_gene: TRBV12-3/TRBV12-4; CDR3nt: TGTGCCAGCAGTCCGGGAGGGCCGGGGAATGAGCAGTTCTTC; CDR3aa: CASSPGGPGNEQFF
d_gene: NA; abundance: NA; j_gene: TRBJ2-7; len: 12; v_gene: TRBV6-2/TRBV6-3; CDR3nt: TGTGCCAGCACCAGGAATAACTACGAGCAGTACTTC; CDR3aa: CASTRNNYEQYF
d_gene: TRBD1; abundance: NA; j_gene: TRBJ1-2; len: 13; v_gene: TRBV20-1; CDR3nt: TGCAGTGCTACTAACACAGGGGGATATGGCTACACCTTC; CDR3aa: CSATNTGGYGYTF
d_gene: NA; abundance: many; j_gene: TRBJ2-1; len: 12; v_gene: TRBV12-3/TRBV12-4; CDR3nt: TGTGCCAGCAGAGGAGGTTTGAATGAGCAGTTCTTC; CDR3aa: CASRGGLNEQFF
d_gene: NA; abundance: NA; j_gene: TRBJ2-7; len: 12; v_gene: TRBV20-1; CDR3nt: TGCAGTGCTAGACTCCTTTCGGTCGAGCAGTACTTC; CDR3aa: CSARLLSVEQYF
d_gene: TRBD2; abundance: NA; j_gene: TRBJ2-3; len: 15; v_gene: TRBV9; CDR3nt: TGTGCCAGCAGCATACTAGCGGCGAGCACAGATACGCAGTATTTT; CDR3aa: CASSILAASTDTQYF
d_gene: TRBD2; abundance: NA; j_gene: TRBJ2-1; len: 15; v_gene: TRBV5-1; CDR3nt: TGCGCCAGCAGCTTGAGGGGCGGGGGGGCCGATGAGCAGTTCTTC; CDR3aa: CASSLRGGGADEQFF